This TCR beta chain came from a study of cytomegalovirus exposure and HLA in healthy donors. As regards this clone: As yet, its antigen is unknown.

The PCR ran on 60 Vbeta and 13 Jbeta primers. Libraries were prepared by immunoSEQ multiplex PCR; TCRdb keeps only in-frame clonotypes and omits some of them. The sample lists about 94,000 clones; over 65% were seen once. This CDR3 has 16 amino acids. CDR1 and CDR2 from the germline V gene are KGHSH and LQKENI. Germline trimming cut 3 bases from V and 0 bases from J; bases unmatched to any gene: 5. General observations from the study: Reportedly, cytomegalovirus status was diagnosed with high sensitivity and specificity. Reports state that TCR beta sequences accurately predicted most subjects' HLA-A and HLA-B alleles.

The chain links TRBV18 to TRBJ2-7, with 10 bases matching TRBD2. Sequences were obtained from PBMCs. The clonotype was recovered from a man aged 30 to 39 in good health and CMV-seronegative. CDR3 region: CASSPSTSGSSYEQYF. In DNA, the CDR3 is TGTGCCAGCTCACCGTCGACTAGCGGGTCCTCCTACGAGCAGTACTTC.